This T cell receptor beta chain was retrieved from a study of cytomegalovirus exposure and HLA in healthy donors. Study-level background: Genotyping showed 81% of roughly 390 donors falling in the Caucasian-associated ancestry cluster.

This CDR3 comprises 14 residues. V was trimmed by 3 bases and J by 7 bases, leaving 13 bases between them. The germline CDR1 and CDR2 sequences are MNHEY and SMNVEV (reference sequence). 60 Vbeta and 13 Jbeta primers were used in PCR. The method was immunoSEQ multiplex PCR; TCRdb's version includes in-frame clones alone and lacks a portion of them. The table lists 100,000 to 150,000 clones, around 70% of them singletons. With respect to this clone: Its matching antigen is unknown.

Points from the study as a whole: Presence/absence analyses took donor sequencing depth as roughly uniform.

The rearrangement uses TRBV27 and TRBJ2-1; TRBD1 is a possible D gene (6 bases). The specimen was PBMCs. The receptor comes from a man in his forties or fifties in good health and CMV-seropositive. The CDR3 nucleotides are TGTGCCAGCAGTTTCGGTGACAGGCGGAATGAGCAGTTCTTC. As protein: CASSFGDRRNEQFF.